The entry that follows covers one TCR beta chain sequence. The CDR3 has 14 residues. Germline CDR1 reads SNHLY; CDR2 reads FYNNEI. Trimming removed 7 bases at V and 5 bases at J, with 15 bases between. Sequenced by immunoSEQ multiplex PCR; TCRdb stores in-frame clones only, minus some. There are over 200,000 clones in the sample; about 90% occur only once, and 1.5% to 2% lies in the top ten. This entry comes from a study of blood T cell repertoires in COVID-19. The sequenced sample was peripheral blood. The chain uses TRBV2 and TRBJ1-5, with D tentatively TRBD1 (6 bases). This TCR was recovered from a man aged 35 to 55 with active or convalescent COVID-19. CDR3 bases: TGTGCCAGCACCCCGGGACAATTATATCAGCCCCAGCATTTT. Translating it yields CASTPGQLYQPQHF.